These 32 T cell receptor beta chains originate from one sample sequenced in a study of T cell clonality in common variable immunodeficiency. Whole-study results and caveats: Common variable immunodeficiency TCR beta sequences reportedly had fewer deletions and N-nucleotide insertions.

Which antigens these TCRs recognize remains unknown. TCRdb keeps only in-frame clones here, not all; method: immunoSEQ multiplex PCR. Reported are about 15,000 clones; the ten largest clones contain roughly 4.5%. Material: peripheral blood mononuclear cells. These receptors were taken from a human donor with common variable immunodeficiency.

Partial CDR3 DNA: TGTGCCAGCAGTGCTAGGTCGGAGGAAAAA. Translation: CASSARSEEK. The CDR3, in full, reads CASSARSEEKLFF. The chain recombines TRBV2 with TRBJ1-4; D gene ambiguous. The read falls 3 residues short of the CDR3 end, and the missing part is taken from the germline J gene. Germline lookup yields CDR1 SNHLY and CDR2 FYNNEI. V lost 4 bases and J 8 bases, leaving 11 bases between the germline ends. This CDR3 has 13 residues.

Comments on this clone: The missing CDR3 end, 3 residues past where the read stops, is filled in from the germline J gene. V gene TRBV20-1 combines with J gene TRBJ2-1; 7 bases are a match to TRBD2. After removal of 3 bases from V and 1 base from J, the junction contained 9 bases not matched to a gene. This CDR3 contains 16 residues. Germline values: CDR1 DFQATT, CDR2 SNEGSKA (reference sequence). Incomplete CDR3 DNA: TGCAGTGCTAGCCGAGGGACTACCTGGTCCTACAATGAG. Translating it yields CSASRGTTWSYNE. The full CDR3 protein is CSASRGTTWSYNEQFF.

As concerns this clone: The CDR3 end falls 3 residues outside the read, so it is completed with the germline J gene. The chain links TRBV19 to TRBJ1-1; possibly TRBD1 for D (5 bases). V shed 3 bases and J shed 0 bases, with 11 bases lying between them. The CDR3 contains 15 residues. The V gene's germline CDR1 is LNHDA and CDR2 SQIVND (reference sequence). CDR3 bases read: TGTGCCAGTAGTATCGGGGGAATGGTGAACACTGAA. Translating it yields CASSIGGMVNTE. The full CDR3 protein is CASSIGGMVNTEAFF.

Note on this clone: The read falls 3 residues short of the CDR3 end, and the missing part is taken from the germline J gene. The chain joins TRBV6-2 or TRBV6-3 to TRBJ2-2; D remains ambiguous. Germline CDR1 is MNHEY and CDR2 is SVGEGT. V lost 8 bases and J lost 6, with 10 bases in between. CDR3 length equals 12 residues. The CDR3: CASPTHPGELFF. Partial CDR3 DNA: TGTGCCAGCCCTACCCACCCCGGGGAG.

On this clone itself: The read finishes 3 residues shy of the CDR3 end, and the germline J gene is used to complete it. The rearrangement links TRBV7-2 to TRBJ1-4; 7 bases agree with TRBD1. Germline V lookup: CDR1 SGHTA, CDR2 FQGNSA. This CDR3 spans 15 amino acids. V dropped 5 bases and J dropped 8; count of bases not matched to a gene: 11. Incomplete CDR3 DNA: TGTGCCAGCAGCCCAAGGGACAGCCAGGGGGAAAAA. Translating gives CASSPRDSQGEK. In full, the CDR3 is CASSPRDSQGEKLFF.

Comment on this clone: The CDR3 is cut off 3 residues early in the read; its end comes from the germline J gene. The V gene is TRBV5-6, the J gene TRBJ1-2, with D unresolved. Germline CDR1 SGHDT, CDR2 YYEEEE. This CDR3 contains 13 residues. Trimming removed 0 bases from V and 4 bases from J, with 7 bases in between. The sequenced CDR3 bases are TGTGCCAGCAGCTTGGCCGACACCTATGGC. This sequence encodes CASSLADTYG. The whole CDR3 region reads CASSLADTYGYTF. Combining the CDR3 with reference TRBV5-6 and TRBJ1-2 gives the whole variable domain DAGVTQSPTHLIKTRGQQVTLRCSPKSGHDTVSWYQQALGQGPQFIFQYYEEEERQRGNFPDRFSGHQFPNYSSELNVNALLLGDSALYLCASSLADTYGYTFGSGTRLTVV.

As for this clone: The read terminates 3 residues before the CDR3 end, so the remaining end is supplied by the germline J gene. The chain couples TRBV29-1 to TRBJ2-5, with D unclear. Trimming cost V 7 bases and J 1 base, with 16 bases left between them. Germline assignment: CDR1 SQVTM and CDR2 ANQGSEA. The CDR3 totals 14 residues. The CDR3 here is CSARVEGGQETQYF. Partial CDR3 DNA: TGCAGCGCCCGAGTTGAAGGTGGCCAAGAGACC.

As concerns this clone: The read finishes 3 residues shy of the CDR3 end, and the germline J gene is used to complete it. V and J are TRBV20-1 and TRBJ2-1; D gene ambiguous. The V end lost 1 base, the J end lost 4 bases, and 5 bases lay between the germline ends. The CDR3 covers 12 residues. The germline V gene encodes CDR1 DFQATT and CDR2 SNEGSKA (reference sequence). The DNA read from the CDR3 is TGCAGTGCTAGAGGTCCATACAATGAG. This sequence encodes CSARGPYNE. The CDR3 reads in full as CSARGPYNEQFF.

For this clone: Read sequence stops 3 residues before the CDR3 end, and the germline J gene provides the missing end. This chain connects TRBV20-1 to TRBJ2-4; D perhaps matches TRBD1 (5 bases). Germline loops: CDR1 DFQATT, CDR2 SNEGSKA (reference sequence). This CDR3 region has 15 residues. V gave up 1 base and J gave up 0 bases, with 10 bases separating them. The CDR3 is CSARGQTLAKNIQYF. The DNA read from the CDR3 is TGCAGTGCTAGAGGACAGACGCTAGCCAAAAACATT.

By frequency, this clone registers medium-sized. From the germline J gene comes the end of the CDR3, since the read stops 3 residues before it. The chain employs TRBV5-5 and TRBJ1-2; D unresolved. The germline gives CDR1 SGHKS, CDR2 YYEKEE (reference sequence). This CDR3 is 13 amino acids long. Between the trimmed V and J ends, which lost 3 bases and 1 base, there was a span of 7 bases. The sequenced part of the CDR3 DNA is TGTGCCAGCAGCTACGACTATAACTATGGC. It specifies CASSYDYNYG. The whole CDR3 protein is CASSYDYNYGYTF.

With respect to this clone: With the read ending 3 residues before the CDR3 end, the germline J gene is used to fill in that end. The gene calls are TRBV12-3 or TRBV12-4 and TRBJ2-3; D not resolved. V lost 5 bases to trimming and J lost 0 bases, with 6 bases between them. The length of the CDR3 is 13 residues. CDR3: CASSLLSTDTQYF. The part of the CDR3 DNA that was read is TGTGCCAGCAGTCTCCTTAGCACAGATACG.

Of note for this clone: Read coverage stops 3 residues before the CDR3 terminus; the germline J gene supplies the remainder. The chain uses TRBV7-3 and TRBJ2-1; no reliable D call. The ends were cut back, 0 bases at V and 7 bases at J, with 7 bases in the middle. The CDR3 contains 13 residues. The germline V gene has CDR1 SGHTA and CDR2 FQGTGA. CDR3 loop: CASSLTVRNEQFF. Incomplete CDR3 DNA: TGTGCCAGCAGCTTAACCGTTCGGAATGAG.

CDR3 protein: CASSEGQVTQPQHF. The sequenced CDR3 bases are TGTGCCAGCAGTGAAGGACAGGTCACTCAGCCC. The chain combines TRBV6-1 with TRBJ1-5; a possible D gene is TRBD1 (6 bases). The sequenced fragment ends 3 residues before the CDR3 boundary, so the rest is inferred from the germline J gene. The CDR3 consists of 14 residues. The V and J ends lost 1 base and 6 bases respectively, with 10 bases between them. The germline V gene encodes CDR1 MNHNS and CDR2 SASEGT.

This clone is identified as medium-sized from frequency. The read ends 3 residues shy of where the CDR3 ends; the end is completed using the germline J gene. This chain connects TRBV19 to TRBJ2-7; 12 nucleotides agree with TRBD2. The CDR3 totals 15 residues. The germline V gene encodes CDR1 LNHDA and CDR2 SQIVND (reference sequence). With 6 bases clipped from V and 6 bases from J, the junction kept 9 bases outside the gene matches. The CDR3 is CASRPSGGAISEQYF. The CDR3 bases that were read are TGTGCCAGTAGACCTAGCGGGGGGGCAATTTCCGAG.

As to this clone: The CDR3 end is not reached by the read, which stops 3 residues before it; the germline J gene fills it in. The chain is built from TRBV6-2 or TRBV6-3 and TRBJ2-3, with TRBD2 matching 7 bases. V was pared by 5 bases and J by 3 bases, with 11 bases of the junction left unmatched. This CDR3 has 16 amino acids. Germline values: CDR1 MNHEY, CDR2 SVGEGT. CDR3 DNA, as far as it was read: TGTGCCAGCAGTAGGGAGGGGAGATGGGGAACAGATACG. As protein: CASSREGRWGTDT. The full CDR3 is CASSREGRWGTDTQYF.

A note on this clone: The CDR3 extends 3 residues past the end of the read, so its final part is completed from the germline J gene. J is TRBJ1-1 and V is TRBV10-3; 9 bases map to TRBD1. Per the germline V gene, CDR1 is ENHRY and CDR2 is SYGVKD. The junction had 8 bases not matched to a gene; V was cut back by 4 bases and J by 2 bases. This CDR3 has 16 residues. The part of the CDR3 DNA that was read is TGTGCCATCAGTGGGGGTTTGGACAGGGGTAACACTGAA. It yields the protein CAISGGLDRGNTE. The whole CDR3 sequence reads CAISGGLDRGNTEAFF.

About this clone itself: The read terminates 3 residues ahead of where the CDR3 ends, so the germline J gene completes it. This chain joins TRBV18 and TRBJ1-2; 8 positions agree with TRBD1. This CDR3 has 15 amino acids. Per the germline V gene, CDR1 is KGHSH and CDR2 is LQKENI. V was clipped by 6 bases and J by 4 bases; unmatched bases: 10. The sequenced part of the CDR3 DNA is TGTGCCAGCTCTCCCTCTCAAGGACAGGGCTATGGC. Amino acids: CASSPSQGQGYG. The complete CDR3 protein is CASSPSQGQGYGYTF.

Concerning this clone itself: The sequenced fragment ends 3 residues before the CDR3 boundary, so the rest is inferred from the germline J gene. V gene TRBV30 combines with J gene TRBJ1-6, with TRBD1 matching over 8 bases. The junction had 10 bases not matched to a gene; V was cut back by 2 bases and J by 10 bases. CDR1 GTSNPN and CDR2 SVGIG come from the germline V gene (reference sequence). CDR3 length: 15 amino acids. CDR3 bases read: TGTGCCTGGAGTACAGGGGGGATTGGCGGCTCACCC. Translation gives CAWSTGGIGGSP. The entire CDR3 is CAWSTGGIGGSPLHF.

As for this clone: The CDR3 goes on 3 residues after the read ends, and that part is filled in from the germline J gene. This sequence joins TRBV24-1 and TRBJ1-2; 7 bases fit TRBD1. CDR1 is KGHDR and CDR2 is SFDVKD in the germline V gene. This CDR3 spans 12 amino acids. CDR3 sequence reads: CATSDYRGGYTF. CDR3 DNA, as far as it was read: TGTGCCACCAGTGATTACAGGGGCGGC.

Measured by frequency, this clone is medium-sized. The CDR3 end falls 3 residues outside the read, so it is completed with the germline J gene. V gene TRBV20-1 combines with J gene TRBJ1-2, with TRBD1 matching over 11 bases. The CDR3 has 15 residues. Germline V gene sequence: CDR1 DFQATT, CDR2 SNEGSKA (reference sequence). V trimming: 6 bases; J trimming: 3 bases; junction bases outside the gene matches: 9. The CDR3: CSAPVGQGADYGYTF. CDR3 bases read: TGCAGTGCGCCAGTTGGACAGGGGGCAGACTATGGC.

For this clone: The read terminates 3 residues before the CDR3 end, so the remaining end is supplied by the germline J gene. The V call is TRBV19, the J call TRBJ1-5, with TRBD1 matching over 8 bases. CDR1 LNHDA and CDR2 SQIVND come from the germline V gene (reference sequence). This CDR3 contains 15 residues. V gave up 8 bases and J gave up 1 base; unmatched junction bases: 7. The CDR3 bases that were read are TGTGCCAGTGGAGACAGGGGCAGGAGCAATCAGCCC. Translation gives CASGDRGRSNQP. The CDR3 in full is CASGDRGRSNQPQHF.

For this clone: The read ends 3 residues early relative to the CDR3; the germline J gene fills the gap. The chain is built from TRBV7-2 and TRBJ2-1, with D perhaps TRBD2 (5 bases). The V gene's germline CDR1 is SGHTA and CDR2 FQGNSA. V was shortened by 5 bases and J by 7 bases, with 15 bases between the two germline ends. The CDR3 has 14 residues. This CDR3 is CASSLGVERNEQFF. Incomplete CDR3 DNA: TGTGCCAGCAGCCTCGGGGTTGAAAGGAATGAG.

Note on this clone: The CDR3 end lies 3 residues beyond the end of the read and is filled in from the germline J gene. This rearrangement joins TRBV7-3 to TRBJ2-3; possible D gene TRBD2, 6 bases. Germline V CDR1 and CDR2: SGHTA, FQGTGA. This CDR3 region has 17 residues. V shed 2 bases and J shed 2 bases, with 17 bases lying between them. The chain's CDR3 is CASSLARLGRHTDTQYF. Partial CDR3 DNA: TGTGCCAGCAGCTTAGCCCGACTAGGCCGGCACACAGATACG.

In the case of this clone: The read falls 3 residues short of the CDR3 end, and the missing part is taken from the germline J gene. The chain links TRBV14 to TRBJ2-7; no clear D. V was pared by 0 bases and J by 3 bases, with 6 bases between. CDR3 length: 13 amino acids. Germline CDR1 and CDR2: SGHDN and FVKESK. CDR3 sequence reads: CASSQDPIYEQYF. CDR3 bases read: TGTGCCAGCAGCCAAGATCCCATCTACGAG.

This clone is identified as medium-sized from frequency. The read falls 3 residues short of the CDR3 end, and the missing part is taken from the germline J gene. The chain combines TRBV29-1 with TRBJ2-3, with 7 bases fitting TRBD2. Germline CDR1 SQVTM, CDR2 ANQGSEA. There are 15 residues in the CDR3. The trim removed 4 bases at V and 7 bases at J, leaving 14 bases unmatched. The CDR3 reads CSVAGSSGRQYTQYF. CDR3 bases read: TGCAGCGTTGCTGGCTCTAGCGGCCGGCAGTATACG.

Of note for this clone: The DNA ends 3 residues before the CDR3 does, and the rest of the CDR3 is filled in from the germline J gene. The gene calls are TRBV20-1 and TRBJ2-2; 7 bases match TRBD1. Germline V gene sequence: CDR1 DFQATT, CDR2 SNEGSKA (reference sequence). Germline trimming cut 5 bases from V and 7 bases from J; bases unmatched to any gene: 16. The CDR3 runs to 16 residues. CDR3 in amino acids: CSAGEKWAGGGGELFF. The sequenced part of the CDR3 DNA is TGCAGTGCTGGGGAGAAGTGGGCAGGGGGTGGCGGGGAG.

Comment on this clone: The read gets to within 3 residues of the CDR3 end, and the germline J gene fills in the rest. This chain joins TRBV19 and TRBJ1-5; 11 positions agree with TRBD1. There are 19 residues in the CDR3. The germline CDR1 and CDR2 sequences are LNHDA and SQIVND (reference sequence). V lost 6 bases, J lost 4 bases, and 17 bases stayed unmatched. The CDR3 is CASRPSRTGGVNGNQPQHF. Partial CDR3 DNA: TGTGCCAGTAGGCCCTCACGGACAGGGGGCGTTAACGGGAATCAGCCC.

In regard to this clone: The observed sequence ends 3 residues before the CDR3 terminus, with the missing tail filled in from the germline J gene. The chain carries TRBV19 and TRBJ1-2; D remains ambiguous. This CDR3 is 13 amino acids long. Germline loops: CDR1 LNHDA, CDR2 SQIVND (reference sequence). V was shortened by 3 bases and J by 4 bases, with 9 bases between the two germline ends. The sequenced CDR3 bases are TGTGCCAGTAGTATGCGGCAGCTCTATGGC. Translated, it gives CASSMRQLYG. The whole CDR3 sequence reads CASSMRQLYGYTF.

With regard to this clone: The DNA ends 3 residues before the CDR3 does, and the rest of the CDR3 is filled in from the germline J gene. The J gene is TRBJ1-1, the V gene TRBV5-6; D not resolved. The germline V gene has CDR1 SGHDT and CDR2 YYEEEE. V gave up 1 base and J gave up 7 bases, with 11 bases separating them. This CDR3 has 13 residues. The covered CDR3 bases are TGTGCCAGCAGCTTGAGGAGGGTGGGTGAA. It encodes CASSLRRVGE. The whole CDR3 protein reads CASSLRRVGEAFF.

With respect to this clone: The sequence runs out 3 residues before the end of the CDR3; the remainder is reconstructed from the germline J gene. The chain has TRBV19 and TRBJ2-1; 7 positions agree with TRBD2. This CDR3 spans 15 amino acids. Looked up from germline, CDR1 is LNHDA and CDR2 is SQIVND (reference sequence). V shed 8 bases and J 4 bases; nucleotides not matched to a gene: 11. The CDR3 reads CASALESGGYNEQFF. The DNA read from the CDR3 is TGTGCCAGTGCCTTAGAGTCGGGGGGTTACAATGAG.

A remark on this clone: The missing CDR3 end, 3 residues past where the read stops, is filled in from the germline J gene. This chain uses TRBV7-6 with TRBJ1-1; maybe TRBD1 (6 bases). This CDR3 contains 13 residues. V was pared by 5 bases and J by 5 bases, with 12 bases between. Looked up from germline, CDR1 is SGHVS and CDR2 is FNYEAQ. Incomplete CDR3 DNA: TGTGCCAGCAGCGTACAGGGAGGAACTGAA. Its protein is CASSVQGGTE. The whole CDR3 region reads CASSVQGGTEAFF. The full variable domain, its missing parts supplied by reference TRBV7-6 and TRBJ1-1, is GAGVSQSPRYKVTKRGQDVALRCDPISGHVSLYWYRQALGQGPEFLTYFNYEAQQDKSGLPNDRFSAERPEGSISTLTIQRTEQRDSAMYRCASSVQGGTEAFFGQGTRLTVV.

Notes on this clone: Read coverage stops 3 residues before the CDR3 terminus; the germline J gene supplies the remainder. J is TRBJ1-5 and V is TRBV20-1; 7 nucleotides match TRBD1. CDR1 DFQATT and CDR2 SNEGSKA come from the germline V gene (reference sequence). V dropped 4 bases and J dropped 8; count of bases not matched to a gene: 5. The CDR3 has 12 amino acids. The CDR3 DNA, read in part, is TGCAGTGCTACAGGGGGATCGGAGCCC. Translating it yields CSATGGSEP. In full, the CDR3 reads CSATGGSEPQHF.